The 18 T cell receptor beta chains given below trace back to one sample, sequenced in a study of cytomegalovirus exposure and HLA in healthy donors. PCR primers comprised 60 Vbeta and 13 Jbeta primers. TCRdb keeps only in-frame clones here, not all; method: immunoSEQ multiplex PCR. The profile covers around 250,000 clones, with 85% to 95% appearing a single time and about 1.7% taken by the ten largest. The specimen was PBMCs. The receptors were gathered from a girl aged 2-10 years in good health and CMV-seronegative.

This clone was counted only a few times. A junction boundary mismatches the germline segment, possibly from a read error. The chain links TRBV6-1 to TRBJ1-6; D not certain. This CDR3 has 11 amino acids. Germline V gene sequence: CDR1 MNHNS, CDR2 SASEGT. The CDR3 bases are TGTGCCAGCAGTGAAAACAGAAGTGGCCATTTT. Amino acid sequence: CASSENRSGHF.

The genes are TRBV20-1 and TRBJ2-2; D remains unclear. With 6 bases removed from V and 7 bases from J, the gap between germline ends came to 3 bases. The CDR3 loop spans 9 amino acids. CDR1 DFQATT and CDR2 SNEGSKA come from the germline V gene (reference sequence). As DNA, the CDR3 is TGCAGTGCCCTCGGGGAGCTGTTTTTT. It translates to CSALGELFF.

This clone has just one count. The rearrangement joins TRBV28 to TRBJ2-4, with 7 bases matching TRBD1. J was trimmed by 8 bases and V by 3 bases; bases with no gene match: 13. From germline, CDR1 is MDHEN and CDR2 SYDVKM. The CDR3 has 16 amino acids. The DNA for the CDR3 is TGTGCCAGCAGTTTGACCGGGACAGTGTATCGGGACATTCAGTACTTC. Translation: CASSLTGTVYRDIQYF.

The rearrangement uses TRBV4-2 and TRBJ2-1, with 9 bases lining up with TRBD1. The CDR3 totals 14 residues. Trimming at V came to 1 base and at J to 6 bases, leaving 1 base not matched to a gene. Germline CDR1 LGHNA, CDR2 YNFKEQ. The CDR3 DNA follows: TGTGCCAGCAGCCAAGGGGACAGGGCCAATGAGCAGTTCTTC. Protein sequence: CASSQGDRANEQFF.

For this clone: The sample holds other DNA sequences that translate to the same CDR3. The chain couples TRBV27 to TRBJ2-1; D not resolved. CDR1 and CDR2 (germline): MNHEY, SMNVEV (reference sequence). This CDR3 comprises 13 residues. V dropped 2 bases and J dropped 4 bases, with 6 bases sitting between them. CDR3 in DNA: TGTGCCAGCAGTTTAACGGGTTACAATGAGCAGTTCTTC. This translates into CASSLTGYNEQFF.

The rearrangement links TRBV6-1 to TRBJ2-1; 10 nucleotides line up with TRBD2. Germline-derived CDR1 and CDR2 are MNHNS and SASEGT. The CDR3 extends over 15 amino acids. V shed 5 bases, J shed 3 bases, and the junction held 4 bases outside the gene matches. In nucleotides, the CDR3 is TGTGCCAGCAGTTTAGCGGGGGGACTCTACAATGAGCAGTTCTTC. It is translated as CASSLAGGLYNEQFF.

The CDR3 reads CASMSAGAEAFF. As DNA, the CDR3 is TGTGCCAGCATGTCGGCGGGGGCTGAAGCTTTCTTT. The chain links TRBV7-8 to TRBJ1-1; tentative D call: TRBD1 (5 bases). CDR3 size: 12 residues. Germline-derived CDR1 and CDR2 are SGHVS and FQNEAQ. V lost 7 bases and J lost 6, with 12 bases in between.

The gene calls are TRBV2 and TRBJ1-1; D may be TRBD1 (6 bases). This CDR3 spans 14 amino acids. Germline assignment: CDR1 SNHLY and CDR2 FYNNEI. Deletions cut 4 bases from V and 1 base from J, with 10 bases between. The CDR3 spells CASSVVRGNTEAFF. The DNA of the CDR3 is TGTGCCAGCAGTGTGGTCAGGGGGAACACTGAAGCTTTCTTT.

CDR3 loop: CASSPEDSYEQYF. The CDR3 DNA is TGTGCCAGCTCACCAGAGGACTCCTACGAGCAGTACTTC. The rearrangement uses TRBV18 and TRBJ2-7; D not certain. The V end lost 2 bases, the J end lost 0 bases, and 5 bases lay between the germline ends. The CDR3 spans 13 residues. Germline CDR1 reads KGHSH; CDR2 reads LQKENI.

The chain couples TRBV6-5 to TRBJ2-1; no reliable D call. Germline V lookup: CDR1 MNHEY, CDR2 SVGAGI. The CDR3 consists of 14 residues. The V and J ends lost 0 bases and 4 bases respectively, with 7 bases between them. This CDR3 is CASSYSSLYNEQFF. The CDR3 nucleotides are TGTGCCAGCAGTTACTCGAGTTTGTACAATGAGCAGTTCTTC.

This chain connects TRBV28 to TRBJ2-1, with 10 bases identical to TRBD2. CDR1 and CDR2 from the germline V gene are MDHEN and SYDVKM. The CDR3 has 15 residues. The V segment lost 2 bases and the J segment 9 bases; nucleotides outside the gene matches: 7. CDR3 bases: TGTGCCAGCAGTTTAAAAGGGACTAGCGTTTCTGAGCAGTTCTTC. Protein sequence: CASSLKGTSVSEQFF.

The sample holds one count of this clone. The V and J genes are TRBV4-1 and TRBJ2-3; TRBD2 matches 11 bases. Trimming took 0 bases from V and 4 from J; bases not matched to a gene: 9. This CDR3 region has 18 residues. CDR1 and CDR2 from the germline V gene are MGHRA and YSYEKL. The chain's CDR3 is CASSQDRGSGRGADTQYF. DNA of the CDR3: TGCGCCAGCAGCCAAGATCGGGGTAGCGGGAGGGGGGCAGATACGCAGTATTTT.

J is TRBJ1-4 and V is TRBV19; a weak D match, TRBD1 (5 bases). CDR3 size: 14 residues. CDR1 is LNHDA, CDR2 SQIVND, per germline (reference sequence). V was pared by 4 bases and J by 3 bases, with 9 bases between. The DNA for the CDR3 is TGTGCCAGTAGTAGCCGACAGCCTAATGAAAAACTGTTTTTT. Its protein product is CASSSRQPNEKLFF.

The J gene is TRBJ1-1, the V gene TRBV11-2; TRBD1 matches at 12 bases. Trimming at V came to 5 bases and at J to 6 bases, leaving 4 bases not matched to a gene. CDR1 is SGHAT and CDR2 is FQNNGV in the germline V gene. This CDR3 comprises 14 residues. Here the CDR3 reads CASSLGQGAAEAFF. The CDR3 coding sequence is TGTGCCAGCAGCCTGGGACAGGGGGCGGCTGAAGCTTTCTTT.

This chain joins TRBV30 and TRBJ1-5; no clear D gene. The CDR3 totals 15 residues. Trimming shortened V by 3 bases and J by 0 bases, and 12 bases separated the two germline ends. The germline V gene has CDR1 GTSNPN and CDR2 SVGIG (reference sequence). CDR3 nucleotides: TGTGCCTGGAGGTTTCCCACCGGTAGCAATCAGCCCCAGCATTTT. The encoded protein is CAWRFPTGSNQPQHF.

CDR3 sequence (DNA): TGTGCCAGCAGCAGGGGACTAGCGATGAACCAAGAGACCCAGTACTTC. This encodes CASSRGLAMNQETQYF. The chain links TRBV7-2 to TRBJ2-5, with TRBD2 matching over 10 bases. V trimming: 5 bases; J trimming: 0 bases; junction bases outside the gene matches: 6. The germline CDR1 and CDR2 sequences are SGHTA and FQGNSA. There are 16 residues in the CDR3.

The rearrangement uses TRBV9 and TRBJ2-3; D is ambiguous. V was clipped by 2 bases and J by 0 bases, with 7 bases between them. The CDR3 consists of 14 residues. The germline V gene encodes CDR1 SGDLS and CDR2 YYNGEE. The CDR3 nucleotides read TGTGCCAGCAGCGTTTTCCCTAGCACAGATACGCAGTATTTT. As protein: CASSVFPSTDTQYF.

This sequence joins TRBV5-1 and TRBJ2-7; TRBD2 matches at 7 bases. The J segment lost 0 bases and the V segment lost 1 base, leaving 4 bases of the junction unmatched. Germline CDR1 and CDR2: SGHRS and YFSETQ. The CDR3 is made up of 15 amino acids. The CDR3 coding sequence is TGCGCCAGCAGCTTGTACGCTAGCGGCTCCTACGAGCAGTACTTC. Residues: CASSLYASGSYEQYF.